The 15 T cell receptor beta chains in this list originate from one sample, sequenced in a study of cytotoxic CD8 clonotypes in ibrutinib-treated CLL. Sequencing used immunoSEQ multiplex PCR; TCRdb keeps in-frame clones, though not all of them. Of about 14,000 clones listed, over 50% are singletons. The input for sequencing was PBMCs, taken at an approximately 23-month disease-progression time point, from a patient treated with ibrutinib. These TCRs come from a human donor with chronic lymphocytic leukemia.

Only a few counts were recorded for this clone. The chain uses TRBV11-2 and TRBJ2-3, with TRBD1 matching 9 bases. This CDR3 spans 14 amino acids. CDR1 is SGHAT, CDR2 FQNNGV, per germline. V dropped 9 bases and J dropped 4; count of bases not matched to a gene: 8. CDR3 sequence (DNA): TGTGCCAGTTCGAACAGGGGGCCTTCAGATACGCAGTATTTT. Amino acid sequence: CASSNRGPSDTQYF.

This clone was observed a few times. CDR3 loop: CASNRQSNTEAFF. The CDR3 DNA reads as TGTGCCAGTAACCGCCAGTCGAACACTGAAGCTTTCTTT. The chain recombines TRBV19 with TRBJ1-1; D ambiguous. The V end lost 7 bases, the J end lost 1 base, and 10 bases lay between the germline ends. The CDR3 is made up of 13 amino acids. CDR1 and CDR2 from the germline V gene are LNHDA and SQIVND (reference sequence). The entire variable domain, with the rest obtained from reference TRBV19 and TRBJ1-1, is as follows: DGGITQSPKYLFRKEGQNVTLSCEQNLNHDAMYWYRQDPGQGLRLIYYSQIVNDFQKGDIAEGYSVSREKKESFPLTVTSAQKNPTAFYLCASNRQSNTEAFFGQGTRLTVV.

This clone is labeled medium-sized. The CDR3 loop reads CASSLGQANYEQYF. Here the CDR3 DNA reads TGTGCCAGCAGTCTGGGACAGGCAAACTACGAGCAGTACTTC. The chain is built from TRBV2 and TRBJ2-7; 8 nucleotides agree with TRBD1. CDR3 size: 14 residues. Germline V CDR1 and CDR2: SNHLY, FYNNEI. The V segment lost 5 bases and the J segment 3 bases; nucleotides outside the gene matches: 6.

The rearrangement uses TRBV5-1 and TRBJ2-1; 9 bases are a match to TRBD2. CDR3 length equals 15 residues. V was pared by 0 bases and J by 9 bases, with 7 bases of the junction left unmatched. Germline CDR1 SGHRS, CDR2 YFSETQ. The CDR3 DNA reads TGCGCCAGCAGCTTGGTTAGCGGGGGTTTGGCTGAGCAGTTCTTC. Translated, it gives CASSLVSGGLAEQFF.

The genes are TRBV5-4 and TRBJ1-1; TRBD1 agrees at 9 bases. The germline V gene has CDR1 SGHNT and CDR2 YYREEE (reference sequence). After removal of 3 bases from V and 4 bases from J, the junction contained 7 bases not matched to a gene. The length of the CDR3 is 15 residues. The CDR3 region is CASSWDRERSTEAFF. CDR3 bases: TGTGCCAGCAGCTGGGACAGGGAAAGGAGCACTGAAGCTTTCTTT. Full variable domain (missing parts from reference TRBV5-4 and TRBJ1-1): ETGVTQSPTHLIKTRGQQVTLRCSSQSGHNTVSWYQQALGQGPQFIFQYYREEENGRGNFPPRFSGLQFPNYSSELNVNALELDDSALYLCASSWDRERSTEAFFGQGTRLTVV.

The chain combines TRBV11-2 with TRBJ1-1; D is uncertain. Germline lookup yields CDR1 SGHAT and CDR2 FQNNGV. This CDR3 has 14 amino acids. V was cut by 2 bases and J by 4 bases, with 11 bases left in between. The CDR3 bases are TGTGCCAGCAGCTTATTTCGAACGGGCACTGAAGCTTTCTTT. Translation: CASSLFRTGTEAFF.

The chain couples TRBV19 to TRBJ1-2; tentatively, D is TRBD1 (6 bases). V gave up 7 bases and J gave up 0 bases, with 21 bases separating them. Germline assignment: CDR1 LNHDA and CDR2 SQIVND (reference sequence). This CDR3 is 17 amino acids long. CDR3: CASISSTTGRPNYGYTF. CDR3 nucleotide sequence: TGTGCCAGTATTTCCTCTACTACAGGGCGTCCTAACTATGGCTACACCTTC. Variable domain in full (rest from reference TRBV19 and TRBJ1-2): DGGITQSPKYLFRKEGQNVTLSCEQNLNHDAMYWYRQDPGQGLRLIYYSQIVNDFQKGDIAEGYSVSREKKESFPLTVTSAQKNPTAFYLCASISSTTGRPNYGYTFGSGTRLTVV.

The CDR3 spells CASSPSLLAGGKETQYF. The DNA of the CDR3 is TGTGCCAGTAGTCCCAGCCTGTTAGCGGGGGGGAAAGAGACCCAGTACTTC. The chain links TRBV19 to TRBJ2-5; 11 bases fit TRBD2. The length of the CDR3 is 17 residues. Germline-derived CDR1 and CDR2 are LNHDA and SQIVND (reference sequence). V was pared by 5 bases and J by 3 bases, with 11 bases of the junction left unmatched.

The chain combines TRBV29-1 with TRBJ2-2; D is undetermined. Trimming stripped 7 bases from V and 0 bases from J, with 6 bases between. In germline, CDR1 is SQVTM, CDR2 ANQGSEA. The CDR3 has 12 residues. This CDR3 is CSGGTNTGELFF. In DNA, the CDR3 is TGCAGCGGGGGAACGAACACCGGGGAGCTGTTTTTT.

The V and J genes are TRBV9 and TRBJ2-1; 7 nucleotides align to TRBD1. The length of the CDR3 is 14 residues. J gave up 3 bases and V 3 bases, and 3 bases lay outside the gene matches. Germline V lookup: CDR1 SGDLS, CDR2 YYNGEE. CDR3 bases: TGTGCCAGCAGCGGGGACAGATTCTACAATGAGCAGTTCTTC. Its protein is CASSGDRFYNEQFF.

This clone has only a few counts. The V and J genes are TRBV5-1 and TRBJ2-7; D might be TRBD1 (6 bases). Germline values: CDR1 SGHRS, CDR2 YFSETQ. Trimming removed 2 bases at V and 2 bases at J, with 8 bases between. CDR3 length: 13 amino acids. CDR3 residues: CASSFGQPYEQYF. The DNA of the CDR3 is TGCGCCAGCAGCTTTGGACAGCCCTACGAGCAGTACTTC.

This clone was counted a single time. V usage is TRBV29-1 and J usage is TRBJ1-1; D remains ambiguous. This CDR3 comprises 13 residues. Germline CDR1 SQVTM, CDR2 ANQGSEA. Trimming pared 7 bases from V and 0 bases from J, leaving 12 bases between. The CDR3 nucleotides are TGCAGCGCTATAACACCGATGAACACTGAAGCTTTCTTT. Amino acids: CSAITPMNTEAFF.

The chain recombines TRBV5-4 with TRBJ2-7; 9 bases map to TRBD1. Germline trimming cut 2 bases from V and 3 bases from J; bases unmatched to any gene: 3. CDR3 length equals 14 residues. Germline V CDR1 and CDR2: SGHNT, YYREEE (reference sequence). CDR3 amino acids: CASSLGTGIYEQYF. In DNA, the CDR3 is TGTGCCAGCAGCTTAGGGACAGGGATCTACGAGCAGTACTTC.

CDR3 amino acids: CARIDRGVRGYTF. The CDR3 DNA reads TGTGCCAGGATCGACAGGGGCGTACGCGGCTACACCTTC. The chain employs TRBV2 and TRBJ1-2, with 8 bases that match TRBD1. The CDR3 loop spans 13 amino acids. CDR1 and CDR2 from the germline V gene are SNHLY and FYNNEI. V lost 9 bases, J lost 8 bases, and 11 bases stayed unmatched.

This chain uses TRBV29-1 with TRBJ1-1; no reliable D call. With 4 bases removed from V and 5 bases from J, the gap between germline ends came to 11 bases. From germline, CDR1 is SQVTM and CDR2 ANQGSEA. The CDR3 length is 12 residues. The DNA of the CDR3 is TGCAGCGTTGGTGGTCTGGGGACTGAAGCTTTCTTT. Its translation: CSVGGLGTEAFF. The variable domain in full, with the rest retrieved from reference TRBV29-1 and TRBJ1-1, is SAVISQKPSRDICQRGTSLTIQCQVDSQVTMMFWYRQQPGQSLTLIATANQGSEATYESGFVIDKFPISRPNLTFSTLTVSNMSPEDSSIYLCSVGGLGTEAFFGQGTRLTVV.